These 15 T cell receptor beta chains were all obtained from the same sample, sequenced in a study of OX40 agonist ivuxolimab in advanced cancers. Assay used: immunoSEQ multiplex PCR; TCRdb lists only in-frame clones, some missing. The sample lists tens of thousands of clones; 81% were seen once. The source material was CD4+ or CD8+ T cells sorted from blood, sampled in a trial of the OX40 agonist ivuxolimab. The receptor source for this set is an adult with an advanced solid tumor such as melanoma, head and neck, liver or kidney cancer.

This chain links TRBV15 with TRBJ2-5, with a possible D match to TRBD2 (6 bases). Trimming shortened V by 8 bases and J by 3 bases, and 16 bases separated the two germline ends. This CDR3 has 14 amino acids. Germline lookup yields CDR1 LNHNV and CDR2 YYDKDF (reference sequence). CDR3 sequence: CATGWGGGEETQYF. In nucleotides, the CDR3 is TGTGCCACCGGATGGGGAGGCGGGGAAGAGACCCAGTACTTC.

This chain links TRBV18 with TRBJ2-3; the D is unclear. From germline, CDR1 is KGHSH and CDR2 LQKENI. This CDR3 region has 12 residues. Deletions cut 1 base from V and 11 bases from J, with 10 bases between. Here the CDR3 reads CASSPQQKKQYF. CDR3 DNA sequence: TGTGCCAGCTCACCACAACAGAAAAAGCAGTATTTT.

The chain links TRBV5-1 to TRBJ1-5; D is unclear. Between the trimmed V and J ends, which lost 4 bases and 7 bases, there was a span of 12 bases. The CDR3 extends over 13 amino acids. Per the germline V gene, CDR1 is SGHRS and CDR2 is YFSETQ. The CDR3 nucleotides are TGCGCCAGCAGCGAAGGGCCGGGACAGCCCCAGCATTTT. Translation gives CASSEGPGQPQHF.

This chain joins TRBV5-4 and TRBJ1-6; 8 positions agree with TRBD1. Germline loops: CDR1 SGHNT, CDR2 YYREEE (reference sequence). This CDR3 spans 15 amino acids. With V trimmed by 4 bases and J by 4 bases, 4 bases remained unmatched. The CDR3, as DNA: TGTGCCAGCAGCATGGGACAGGATTATAATTCACCCCTCCACTTT. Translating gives CASSMGQDYNSPLHF.

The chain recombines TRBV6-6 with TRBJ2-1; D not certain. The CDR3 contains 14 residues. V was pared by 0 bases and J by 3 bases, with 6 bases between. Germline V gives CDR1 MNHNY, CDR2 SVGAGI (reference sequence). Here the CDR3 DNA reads TGTGCCAGCAGTTACTCTCGGGTCTACAATGAGCAGTTCTTC. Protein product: CASSYSRVYNEQFF.

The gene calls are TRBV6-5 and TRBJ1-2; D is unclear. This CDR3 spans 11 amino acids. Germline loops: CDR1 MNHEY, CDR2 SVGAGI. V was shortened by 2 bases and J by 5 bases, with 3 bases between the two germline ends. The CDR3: CASSYGYGYTF. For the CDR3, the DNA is TGTGCCAGCAGTTACGGATATGGCTACACCTTC.

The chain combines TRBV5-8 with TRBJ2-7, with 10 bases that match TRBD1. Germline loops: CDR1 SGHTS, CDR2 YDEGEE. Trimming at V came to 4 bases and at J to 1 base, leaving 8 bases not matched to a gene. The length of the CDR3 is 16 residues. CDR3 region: CASSKGQGTGSYEQYF. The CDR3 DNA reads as TGTGCCAGCAGCAAGGGACAGGGGACAGGGTCCTACGAGCAGTACTTC.

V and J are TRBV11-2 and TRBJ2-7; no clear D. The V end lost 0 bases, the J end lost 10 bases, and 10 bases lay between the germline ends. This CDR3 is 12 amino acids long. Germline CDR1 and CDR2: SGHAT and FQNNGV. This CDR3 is CASSLDVYSQYF. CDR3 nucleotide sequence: TGTGCCAGCAGCTTAGATGTGTACAGCCAGTACTTC.

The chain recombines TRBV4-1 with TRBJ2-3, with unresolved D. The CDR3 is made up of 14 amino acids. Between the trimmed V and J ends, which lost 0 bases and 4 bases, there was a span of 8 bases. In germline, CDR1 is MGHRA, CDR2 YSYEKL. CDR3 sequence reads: CASSQDFGPDTQYF. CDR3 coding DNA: TGCGCCAGCAGCCAAGATTTTGGACCAGATACGCAGTATTTT.

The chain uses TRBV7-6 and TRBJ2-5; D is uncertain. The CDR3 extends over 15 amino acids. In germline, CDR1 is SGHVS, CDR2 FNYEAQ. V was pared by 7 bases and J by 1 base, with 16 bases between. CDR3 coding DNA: TGTGCCAGCACCGATAAGCCGTACTTCCAAGAGACCCAGTACTTC. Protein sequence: CASTDKPYFQETQYF.

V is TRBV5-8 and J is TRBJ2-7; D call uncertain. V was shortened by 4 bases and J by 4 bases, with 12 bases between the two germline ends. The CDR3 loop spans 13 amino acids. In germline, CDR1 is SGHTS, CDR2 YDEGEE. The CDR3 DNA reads TGTGCCAGCAGCGGAAGAACAACTTACGAGCAGTACTTC. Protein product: CASSGRTTYEQYF.

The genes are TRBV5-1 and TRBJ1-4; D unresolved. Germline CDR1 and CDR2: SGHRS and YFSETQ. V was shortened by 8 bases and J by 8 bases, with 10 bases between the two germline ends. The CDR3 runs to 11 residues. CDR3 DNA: TGCGCCAGTAGGGTTGAGGAAAAACTGTTTTTT. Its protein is CASRVEEKLFF.

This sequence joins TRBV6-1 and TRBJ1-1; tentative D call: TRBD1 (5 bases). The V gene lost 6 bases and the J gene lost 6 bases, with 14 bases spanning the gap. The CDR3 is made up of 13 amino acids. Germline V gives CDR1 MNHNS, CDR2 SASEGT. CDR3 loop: CASRFQGSSEAFF. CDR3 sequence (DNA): TGTGCCAGCAGGTTCCAGGGTTCCTCTGAAGCTTTCTTT.

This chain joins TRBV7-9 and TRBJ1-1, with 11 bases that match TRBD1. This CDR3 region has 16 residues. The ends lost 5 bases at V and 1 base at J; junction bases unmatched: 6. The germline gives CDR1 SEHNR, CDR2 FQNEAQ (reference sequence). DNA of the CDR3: TGTGCCAGCAGCCCGGACAGGGGGCAGGGGAACACTGAAGCTTTCTTT. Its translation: CASSPDRGQGNTEAFF.

As DNA, the CDR3 is TGCGCCAGCAGCCAAGGCGGGGGGGGGTTTTCACCCCTCCACTTT. Its translation is CASSQGGGGFSPLHF. The chain combines TRBV4-3 with TRBJ1-6; a possible D gene is TRBD1 (5 bases). This CDR3 has 15 residues. Deletions cut 1 base from V and 9 bases from J, with 13 bases between. Per germline, CDR1 LGHNA and CDR2 YSLEER.